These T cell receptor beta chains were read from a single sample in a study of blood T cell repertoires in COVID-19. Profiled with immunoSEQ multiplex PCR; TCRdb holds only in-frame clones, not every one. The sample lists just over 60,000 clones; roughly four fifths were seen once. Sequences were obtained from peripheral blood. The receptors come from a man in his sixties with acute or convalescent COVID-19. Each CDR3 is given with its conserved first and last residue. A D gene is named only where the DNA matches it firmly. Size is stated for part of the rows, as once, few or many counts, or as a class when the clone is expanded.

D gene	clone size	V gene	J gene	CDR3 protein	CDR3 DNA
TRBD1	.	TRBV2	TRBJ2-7	CASSPDRGREQYF	TGTGCCAGCAGCCCCGACAGGGGACGAGAGCAGTACTTC
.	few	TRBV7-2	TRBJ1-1	CASSFGGRGNTEAFF	TGTGCCAGCAGTTTCGGGGGGAGGGGGAACACTGAAGCTTTCTTT
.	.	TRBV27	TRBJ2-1	CASRRGISYNEQFF	TGTGCCAGCAGGCGGGGTATCTCCTACAATGAGCAGTTCTTC
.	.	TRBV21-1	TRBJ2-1	CASSKPEWETSENNEQFF	TGTGCCAGCAGCAAACCCGAATGGGAGACTAGCGAGAATAATGAGCAGTTCTTC
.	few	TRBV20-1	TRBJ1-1	CSARPVPEAFF	TGCAGTGCTAGACCCGTCCCTGAAGCTTTCTTT
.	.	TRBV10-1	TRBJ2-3	CASSELADHSDTQYF	TGCGCCAGCAGTGAACTAGCCGACCACTCAGATACGCAGTATTTT
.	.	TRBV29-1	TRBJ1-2	CSVEEGDYGYTF	TGCAGCGTCGAGGAGGGCGACTATGGCTACACCTTC
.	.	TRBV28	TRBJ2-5	CASSSPVFRGLETQYF	TGTGCCAGCAGCTCACCGGTTTTTAGAGGGTTGGAGACCCAGTACTTC
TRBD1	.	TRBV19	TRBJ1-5	CASSALADRGSNQPQHF	TGTGCCAGTAGTGCTCTCGCGGACAGGGGAAGCAATCAGCCCCAGCATTTT
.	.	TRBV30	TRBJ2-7	CAWSVLQGAGEQYF	TGTGCCTGGAGTGTACTACAGGGCGCAGGGGAGCAGTACTTC
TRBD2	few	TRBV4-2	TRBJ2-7	CASSITSGVTYEQYF	TGTGCCAGCAGCATTACTAGCGGGGTTACCTACGAGCAGTACTTC
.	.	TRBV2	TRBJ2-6	CASSILDVLTF	TGTGCCAGCAGCATACTTGACGTCCTGACTTTC
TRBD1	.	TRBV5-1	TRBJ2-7	CASSLAPGQSYEQYF	TGCGCCAGCAGCTTGGCTCCGGGACAGAGTTACGAGCAGTACTTC
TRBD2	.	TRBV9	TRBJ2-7	CASSARTSGYEQYF	TGTGCCAGCAGCGCGAGGACTAGCGGCTACGAGCAGTACTTC
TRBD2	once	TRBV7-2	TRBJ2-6	CASSLVPSGVGTGANVLTF	TGTGCCAGCAGCTTGGTCCCTAGCGGGGTAGGAACTGGGGCCAACGTCCTGACTTTC
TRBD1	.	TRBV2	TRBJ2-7	CASSGQGYEQYF	TGTGCCAGCAGTGGACAGGGCTACGAGCAGTACTTC
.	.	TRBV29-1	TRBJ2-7	CSVEQGQESYEQYF	TGCAGCGTTGAACAGGGGCAGGAGTCCTACGAGCAGTACTTC
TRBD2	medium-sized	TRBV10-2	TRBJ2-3	CASSTGLSSTDTQYF	TGCGCCAGCAGTACGGGACTATCAAGCACAGATACGCAGTATTTT
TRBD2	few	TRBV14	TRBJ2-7	CASSETSGTGQYF	TGTGCCAGCAGCGAGACTAGCGGAACGGGGCAGTACTTC
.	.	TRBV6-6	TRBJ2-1	CAEAKKFF	TGTGCGGAGGCTAAAAAGTTCTTC
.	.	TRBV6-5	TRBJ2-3	CASKMDPGVDTQYF	TGTGCCAGCAAGATGGACCCAGGGGTGGATACGCAGTATTTT
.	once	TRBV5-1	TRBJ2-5	CASSLFRQGGTQYF	TGCGCCAGCAGCTTGTTCCGGCAGGGAGGGACCCAGTACTTC
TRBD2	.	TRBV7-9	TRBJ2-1	CASSLWGKSGGNHNEQFF	TGTGCCAGCAGCTTATGGGGCAAGTCGGGAGGGAACCACAATGAGCAGTTCTTC
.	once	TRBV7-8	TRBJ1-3	CASSSTVSRGVGNTIYF	TGTGCCAGCAGCTCAACAGTTAGCAGGGGAGTTGGAAACACCATATATTTT
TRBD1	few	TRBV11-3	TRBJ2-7	CASSPGGQGTYEQYF	TGTGCCAGCAGCCCCGGGGGACAGGGAACCTACGAGCAGTACTTC
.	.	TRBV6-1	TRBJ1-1	CASSAPVGLNTEAFF	TGTGCCAGCAGTGCACCCGTTGGCTTGAACACTGAAGCTTTCTTT
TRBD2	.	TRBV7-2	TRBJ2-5	CASSLASGAGETQYF	TGTGCCAGCAGCTTGGCTAGCGGGGCGGGGGAGACCCAGTACTTC
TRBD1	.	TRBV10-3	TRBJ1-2	CAISVLGTGGGGYTF	TGTGCCATCAGTGTCCTCGGGACAGGGGGTGGAGGCTACACCTTC
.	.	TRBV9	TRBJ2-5	CASSPQGRTAETQYF	TGTGCCAGCAGCCCCCAGGGGCGAACGGCAGAGACCCAGTACTTC
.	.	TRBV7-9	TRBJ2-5	CASSLAGGETQYF	TGTGCCAGCAGCTTAGCGGGAGGTGAGACCCAGTACTTC
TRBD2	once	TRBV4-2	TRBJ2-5	CASSQSGAGGNQETQYF	TGTGCCAGCAGCCAATCCGGAGCGGGAGGGAACCAAGAGACCCAGTACTTC
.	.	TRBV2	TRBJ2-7	CASSNSMVYEQYF	TGTGCCAGCAGTAACTCGATGGTGTACGAGCAGTACTTC
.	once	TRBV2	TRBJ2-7	CASSTRVLGEQYF	TGTGCCAGCAGTACCAGGGTTTTAGGCGAGCAGTACTTC
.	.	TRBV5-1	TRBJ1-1	CASSLRSSGDTEAFF	TGCGCCAGCAGCCTGCGTTCATCGGGGGACACTGAAGCTTTCTTT
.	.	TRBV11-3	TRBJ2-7	CASSLVAEDPLIYEQYF	TGTGCCAGCAGCTTAGTCGCGGAAGACCCCTTAATTTACGAGCAGTACTTC
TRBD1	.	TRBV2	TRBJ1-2	CASTDRAFYGYTF	TGTGCCAGCACCGACAGGGCCTTCTATGGCTACACCTTC
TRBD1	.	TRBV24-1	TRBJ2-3	CATSDPGQGRTDTQYF	TGTGCCACCAGTGATCCGGGACAGGGGCGTACAGATACGCAGTATTTT
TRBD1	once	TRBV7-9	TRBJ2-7	CASSPDRGTYEQYF	TGTGCCAGCAGCCCCGACAGGGGGACGTACGAGCAGTACTTC
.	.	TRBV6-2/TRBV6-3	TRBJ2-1	CASSSYRRLYNEQFF	TGTGCCAGCAGTTCCTACAGAAGGCTTTACAATGAGCAGTTCTTC
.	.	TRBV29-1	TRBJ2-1	CSVGDNYNEQFF	TGCAGCGTGGGGGACAACTACAATGAGCAGTTCTTC
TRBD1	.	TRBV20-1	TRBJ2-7	CSASRRARGYEQYF	TGCAGTGCTAGTCGACGGGCCAGGGGGTACGAGCAGTACTTC
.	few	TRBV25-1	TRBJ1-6	CASSVTGNSPLHF	TGTGCCAGCAGTGTGACCGGGAATTCACCCCTCCACTTT
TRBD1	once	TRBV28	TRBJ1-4	CASSLDRDSFSGFNEKLFF	TGTGCCAGCAGTTTGGACCGGGACAGTTTTTCGGGTTTTAATGAAAAACTGTTTTTT
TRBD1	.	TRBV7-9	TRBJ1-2	CASSYPGGSGYTF	TGTGCCAGCAGCTACCCAGGGGGATCTGGCTACACCTTC
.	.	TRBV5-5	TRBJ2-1	CASSLAPTGAYNEQFF	TGTGCCAGCAGCTTAGCCCCTACGGGGGCCTACAATGAGCAGTTCTTC
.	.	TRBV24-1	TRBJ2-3	CATSDPSAADTQYF	TGTGCCACCAGTGATCCGTCCGCGGCAGATACGCAGTATTTT
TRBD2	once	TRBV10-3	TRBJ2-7	CAIGRGGNSYEQYF	TGTGCCATCGGGCGGGGGGGTAACTCCTACGAGCAGTACTTC
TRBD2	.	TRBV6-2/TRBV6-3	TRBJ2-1	CASSSSGRTYEQFF	TGTGCCAGCAGTTCCAGCGGGAGGACCTATGAGCAGTTCTTC
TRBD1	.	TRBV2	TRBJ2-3	CASSESTGAISTDTQYF	TGTGCCAGCAGTGAATCGACAGGGGCCATATCCACAGATACGCAGTATTTT
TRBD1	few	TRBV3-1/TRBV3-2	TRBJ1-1	CASSPDLRQGNRKTEAFF	TGTGCCAGCAGCCCTGACCTTAGACAGGGGAACCGAAAGACTGAAGCTTTCTTT